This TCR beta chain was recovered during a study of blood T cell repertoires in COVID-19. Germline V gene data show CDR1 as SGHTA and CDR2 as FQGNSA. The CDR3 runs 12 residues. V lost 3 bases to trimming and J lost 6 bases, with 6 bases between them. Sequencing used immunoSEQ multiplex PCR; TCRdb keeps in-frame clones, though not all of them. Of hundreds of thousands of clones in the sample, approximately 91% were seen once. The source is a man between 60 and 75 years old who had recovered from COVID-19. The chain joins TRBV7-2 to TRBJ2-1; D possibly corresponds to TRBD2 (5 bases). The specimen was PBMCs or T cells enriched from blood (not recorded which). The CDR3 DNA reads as TGTGCCAGCAGCTTGGACTTCAATGAGCAGTTCTTC. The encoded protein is CASSLDFNEQFF.